This T cell receptor beta chain comes out of a study of blood T cell repertoires in COVID-19. Study-wide background: COVID-19 samples, acute and convalescent, were from the United States, Italy and Spain. From T cells, B-cell-depleted T cells, or PBMCs came the material, which was cDNA or gDNA.

Per the study methods: The assay estimated nucleated cells by amplifying reference gene primers. Measured with immunoSEQ multiplex PCR; TCRdb has only the in-frame clones, and not every one. Clonal size and the V and J genes are those of that table, whereas D and trimming came from the DNA. The sample shows 150,000 or so clones, 84% of them seen only once. This TCR was sampled from a human donor in a cohort sampled during active COVID-19. Input material: peripheral blood.

This chain's CDR3 is CASSQTVAGSGTQYF. CDR3 DNA: TGTGCCAGCAGCCAAACGGTAGCGGGATCCGGTACGCAGTATTTT. This chain links TRBV3-1 (or the pseudogene TRBV3-2) with TRBJ2-3, with 8 positions matching TRBD2. Germline CDR1 reads LGHDT; CDR2 reads YNNKEL (reference sequence). This CDR3 region has 15 residues. V shed 2 bases and J 8 bases; nucleotides not matched to a gene: 9.